This T cell receptor (beta chain) was sequenced in a study of radiotherapy plus CTLA-4 blockade in lung cancer (dated by TCRdb to about 2018). About the full investigation: Among the enrolled patients, roughly 19% had an objective response, and less than 40% reached disease control.

Results the study describes overall, beyond this receptor: The strongest predictors of response, as reported, were early dynamic changes in blood T cell clones along with a rise in serum interferon-beta after radiation. TCR clones derived from tumors expanded in peripheral blood after treatment with radiotherapy and ipilimumab.

The study evaluated CTLA-4 blockade (ipilimumab) given together with focal radiation therapy in patients who had chemo-refractory metastatic non-small-cell lung cancer. Libraries were built with the immunoSEQ multiplex PCR assay. Imported from immuneACCESS, the table was reduced by TCRdb to in-frame sequences with V and J called. These copies leave out some clones; in studies compared against another copy, an unresolved V gene accounts for under half, and the cause of the remainder is not known. This sample is represented by 75,000 to 95,000 clones; roughly 80% of them were singletons. The ten largest account for roughly 23% of the sample. About this clone: What antigen it recognizes has not been identified. The record has no base qualities; no much larger clone is one base away.

The sample was peripheral blood, taken from a patient treated with radiotherapy plus ipilimumab. This receptor was identified in a human donor with non-small cell lung cancer that progressed on radiotherapy plus ipilimumab.

The sequenced DNA: TGTGCCAGTAGCGCCCCCAGGGGAAGGCAGTACTTC. It translates as CASSAPRGRQYF. This chain joins TRBV19 to TRBJ2-7; 6 matching bases give a weak D call of TRBD1. The CDR3 holds 12 amino acids from the cysteine to the phenylalanine. Only the CDR3 DNA is retained, 36 bases long and in frame from the first base. Trimming removed 6 bases from V and 9 bases from J, leaving 15 bases between the germline ends. For CDR1 and CDR2, the germline V gene (reference sequence) lists LNHDA and SQIVND.